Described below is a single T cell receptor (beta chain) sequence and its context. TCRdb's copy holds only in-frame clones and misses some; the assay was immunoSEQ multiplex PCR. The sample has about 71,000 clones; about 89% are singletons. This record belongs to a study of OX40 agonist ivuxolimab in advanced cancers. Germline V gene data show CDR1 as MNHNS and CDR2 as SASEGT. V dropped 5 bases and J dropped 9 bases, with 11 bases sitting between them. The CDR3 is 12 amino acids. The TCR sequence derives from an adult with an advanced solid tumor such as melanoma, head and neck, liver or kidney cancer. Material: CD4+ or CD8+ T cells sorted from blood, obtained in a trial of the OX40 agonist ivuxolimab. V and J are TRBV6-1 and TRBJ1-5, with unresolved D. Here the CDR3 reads CASSPPLRPQHF. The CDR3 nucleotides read TGTGCCAGCAGTCCCCCTCTGCGGCCCCAGCATTTT.